This note documents a single TCR beta chain sequence. Its antigen is currently unknown. One base away lies a much larger clone, so this may be a sequencing read error. The data stem from a study of prognosis after radiotherapy for stage I lung cancer. Study as a whole: Over eleven of the patients presented with newly diagnosed primary stage I lung tumors; a few had oligometastatic NSCLC following surgical resection of the primary tumor.

TCR beta CDR3 was amplified from genomic DNA by two-round multiplex PCR. Primers were specific to each TRBV and TRBJ gene in first-round PCR. TCRdb re-called the multiplex PCR reads through MiXCR, storing one row per CDR3 protein. The sample has 11,000 to 15,000 distinct CDR3 sequences, roughly 26% seen once; the top ten hold 10% to 14%. For each of two time points, a roughly 6-milliliter draw of peripheral blood was taken. Findings and caveats of the study: Gene usage of TRBV and TRBJ reportedly differed between patients with and without metastases.

The CDR3 contains 14 residues. The germline gives CDR1 MNHNS, CDR2 SASEGT. The source material was PBMCs, sampled before or after stereotactic body radiation therapy (not recorded which). The TCR was taken from a donor over 45 with non-small cell lung cancer. This chain uses TRBV6-1 with TRBJ1-1, with no clear D. DNA for the CDR3: TGTGACAGCCAGCCCGAGACTAAAAGCTCTGAAGCTTTCTTT. It translates to CDSQPETKSSEAFF.